The 30 T cell receptor beta chains below come from one sample, sequenced in a study of T cell changes during pregnancy in multiple sclerosis. This table comes from immunoSEQ multiplex PCR, and its TCRdb copy is limited to in-frame clones, with some not included. The sample records approximately 44,000 clones, approximately 91% being singletons. This sample comprised CD4+ T cells from peripheral blood mononuclear cells, obtained before pregnancy. These receptors all stem from a female donor with multiple sclerosis, enrolled in a pregnancy study.

The count of this clone is one. V gene TRBV27 combines with J gene TRBJ2-2; D might be TRBD2 (5 bases). The ends were cut back, 6 bases at V and 2 bases at J, with 10 bases in the middle. Germline V gene sequence: CDR1 MNHEY, CDR2 SMNVEV (reference sequence). This CDR3 has 14 residues. For the CDR3, the DNA is TGTGCCAGCAGCCGGGGTCTTAACACCGGGGAGCTGTTTTTT. It is translated as CASSRGLNTGELFF.

The chain links TRBV6-7 to TRBJ2-5; D is ambiguous. The J call is uncertain, as TRBJ2-7 better fits the DNA end. TRBV6-7 is filed as an ORF, its function uncertain. The CDR3 length is 12 residues. The CDR3: CASSYPPPEQYF. CDR3 coding DNA: TGTGCCAGCAGTTACCCCCCACCCGAGCAGTACTTC.

The CDR3 sequence is CASSIAGQGVYTEAFF. The CDR3 DNA is TGTGCCAGTAGTATAGCTGGACAGGGCGTTTACACTGAAGCTTTCTTT. The V call is TRBV19, the J call TRBJ1-1; 8 bases align to TRBD1. The CDR3 is 16 residues long. J gave up 3 bases and V 1 base, and 7 bases lay outside the gene matches. Germline V gives CDR1 LNHDA, CDR2 SQIVND (reference sequence).

The chain carries TRBV9 and TRBJ2-5, with 12 bases matching TRBD2. The germline CDR1 and CDR2 sequences are SGDLS and YYNGEE. With 4 bases clipped from V and 3 bases from J, the junction kept 7 bases outside the gene matches. This CDR3 has 16 amino acids. The DNA for the CDR3 is TGTGCCAGCAGCCTAACTAGCGGGGGGTCTAAAGAGACCCAGTACTTC. Amino acids: CASSLTSGGSKETQYF.

The J gene is TRBJ2-1, the V gene TRBV11-3; TRBD2 matches at 7 bases. Germline CDR1 and CDR2: SGHNT and YENEEA. J gave up 8 bases and V 4 bases, and 5 bases lay outside the gene matches. This CDR3 spans 13 amino acids. CDR3 coding DNA: TGTGCCAGCAGCTACGGGGAGGGCGATGAGCAGTTCTTC. This translates into CASSYGEGDEQFF.

V and J are TRBV6-5 and TRBJ2-7; 12 bases are shared with TRBD1. Germline CDR1 MNHEY, CDR2 SVGAGI. The V segment lost 6 bases and the J segment 7 bases; nucleotides outside the gene matches: 7. This CDR3 has 14 residues. The CDR3 protein is CASRSRDRGHEQYF. The CDR3 DNA sequence: TGTGCCAGCAGGTCGAGGGACAGGGGGCATGAGCAGTACTTC.

The rearrangement links TRBV15 to TRBJ2-7, with D possibly matching TRBD2 (7 bases). Trimming removed 1 base at V and 2 bases at J, with 9 bases between. Germline V gives CDR1 LNHNV, CDR2 YYDKDF (reference sequence). The CDR3 contains 14 residues. The chain's CDR3 is CATSRVGGAYEQYF. In DNA, the CDR3 is TGTGCCACCAGCAGAGTAGGGGGGGCCTACGAGCAGTACTTC.

V usage is TRBV21-1 and J usage is TRBJ2-1; the D segment call TRBD2 is taken from the table without a DNA check. TRBV21-1 is flagged as a pseudogene. This CDR3 region has 17 residues. The CDR3 DNA reads as TGTGCCAGCAGCAAAGGTGGGAGGACTGCCCTCTACAATGAGCAGTTCTTC. This sequence encodes CASSKGGRTALYNEQFF.

V is TRBV4-3 and J is TRBJ2-3, with TRBD1 identical over 9 bases. Germline loops: CDR1 LGHNA, CDR2 YSLEER. This CDR3 region has 17 residues. V lost 1 base and J lost 5; bases outside the gene matches: 10. The CDR3 DNA is TGCGCCAGCAGCCAAGCAATACAGGGGGCGCGTGTAGATACGCAGTATTTT. Its translation is CASSQAIQGARVDTQYF.

This clone has just one count. J is TRBJ2-7 and V is TRBV4-1; the D gene is possibly TRBD1 (5 bases). CDR1 is MGHRA, CDR2 YSYEKL, per germline. This CDR3 is built from 15 residues. The V and J ends lost 1 base and 0 bases respectively, with 10 bases between them. The CDR3 DNA follows: TGCGCCAGCAGCCAAGGGGGCTCTAGCTCCTACGAGCAGTACTTC. Translation: CASSQGGSSSYEQYF.

The chain employs TRBV10-3 and TRBJ2-5; 7 nucleotides agree with TRBD1. CDR3 length: 14 amino acids. With V trimmed by 3 bases and J by 2 bases, 3 bases remained unmatched. Germline CDR1 is ENHRY and CDR2 is SYGVKD. This CDR3 reads CAISDPGGQETQYF. The CDR3 DNA reads as TGTGCCATCAGTGACCCAGGGGGTCAAGAGACCCAGTACTTC.

V is TRBV27 and J is TRBJ2-2; maybe TRBD1 (5 bases). CDR3 length equals 15 residues. V gave up 4 bases and J gave up 2 bases, with 11 bases separating them. Germline CDR1 reads MNHEY; CDR2 reads SMNVEV (reference sequence). CDR3 region: CASSWQRTNTGELFF. CDR3 sequence (DNA): TGTGCCAGCAGTTGGCAACGGACAAACACCGGGGAGCTGTTTTTT.

The V call is TRBV6-5, the J call TRBJ2-5; possibly TRBD2 for D (5 bases). The germline V gene encodes CDR1 MNHEY and CDR2 SVGAGI. This CDR3 contains 11 residues. V lost 7 bases to trimming and J lost 5 bases, with 8 bases between them. CDR3 in DNA: TGTGCCAGCAAGCGAGGGGAGACCCAGTACTTC. It yields the protein CASKRGETQYF.

This chain links TRBV7-9 with TRBJ2-3; 15 bases line up with TRBD2. CDR1 is SEHNR and CDR2 is FQNEAQ in the germline V gene (reference sequence). V shed 4 bases and J 3 bases; nucleotides not matched to a gene: 5. This CDR3 is 17 amino acids long. CDR3 in DNA: TGTGCCAGCAGCTGGGGACTAGCGGGGGGCCTGACAGATACGCAGTATTTT. It encodes CASSWGLAGGLTDTQYF.

V and J are TRBV9 and TRBJ2-3; D is perhaps TRBD2 (7 bases). V was cut by 1 base and J by 6 bases, with 15 bases left in between. Per the germline V gene, CDR1 is SGDLS and CDR2 is YYNGEE. The CDR3 extends over 15 amino acids. CDR3 in amino acids: CASSVFSRGLDTQYF. In nucleotides, the CDR3 is TGTGCCAGCAGCGTATTCTCGCGGGGGCTTGATACGCAGTATTTT.

The chain joins TRBV11-2 to TRBJ1-5, with D tentatively TRBD1 (6 bases). V gave up 0 bases and J gave up 4 bases, with 7 bases separating them. Germline lookup yields CDR1 SGHAT and CDR2 FQNNGV. CDR3 length: 14 amino acids. The CDR3 spells CASSLDRGNQPQHF. For the CDR3, the DNA is TGTGCCAGCAGCTTAGACAGGGGAAATCAGCCCCAGCATTTT. The full variable domain, rest sourced from reference TRBV11-2 and TRBJ1-5, is EAGVAQSPRYKIIEKRQSVAFWCNPISGHATLYWYQQILGQGPKLLIQFQNNGVVDDSQLPKDRFSAERLKGVDSTLKIQPAKLEDSAVYLCASSLDRGNQPQHFGDGTRLSIL.

The chain recombines TRBV5-1 with TRBJ1-5; D not resolved. The CDR3 loop spans 15 amino acids. Germline V lookup: CDR1 SGHRS, CDR2 YFSETQ. Trimming pared 1 base from V and 2 bases from J, leaving 10 bases between. The CDR3 DNA follows: TGCGCCAGCAGCTTGACTACCGGTGGCAATCAGCCCCAGCATTTT. Its protein product is CASSLTTGGNQPQHF.

The chain recombines TRBV11-3 with TRBJ2-7; no clear D. The germline V and J ends were trimmed by 2 bases and 2 bases, with 10 bases remaining between them. CDR3 size: 14 residues. Germline values: CDR1 SGHNT, CDR2 YENEEA. This CDR3 is CASSLHGTAYEQYF. The CDR3 DNA is TGTGCCAGCAGCTTACATGGCACAGCCTACGAGCAGTACTTC.

This clone appeared a single time. V usage is TRBV7-3 and J usage is TRBJ2-1; 16 bases are a match to TRBD2. The CDR3 totals 23 residues. Looked up from germline, CDR1 is SGHTA and CDR2 is FQGTGA. V shed 1 base and J 1 base; nucleotides not matched to a gene: 16. The CDR3 protein is CASSLRGSGLGTSGGASYNEQFF. CDR3 bases: TGTGCCAGCAGCTTAAGGGGGTCGGGCCTCGGGACTAGCGGGGGGGCATCCTACAATGAGCAGTTCTTC.

This clone was recorded a few times. This same CDR3 is encoded by further DNA sequences in the sample. The chain uses TRBV7-2 and TRBJ1-5, with 8 nucleotides matching TRBD1. The CDR3 contains 16 residues. CDR1 SGHTA and CDR2 FQGNSA come from the germline V gene. The V and J ends lost 5 bases and 3 bases, in that order; junction bases with no gene match: 9. CDR3: CASSLHGQGNNQPQHF. CDR3 coding DNA: TGTGCCAGCAGCCTCCACGGACAGGGCAACAATCAGCCCCAGCATTTT.

The V call is TRBV5-5, the J call TRBJ1-4; D is perhaps TRBD1 (5 bases). Trimming stripped 1 base from V and 0 bases from J, with 10 bases between. Germline CDR1 reads SGHKS; CDR2 reads YYEKEE (reference sequence). This CDR3 is built from 16 residues. The CDR3 DNA reads TGTGCCAGCAGCTTGTATGAGACAGCAACTAATGAAAAACTGTTTTTT. The encoded protein is CASSLYETATNEKLFF.

This chain links TRBV7-2 with TRBJ1-5; D call uncertain. The V gene lost 5 bases and the J gene lost 5 bases, with 16 bases spanning the gap. Germline V gives CDR1 SGHTA, CDR2 FQGNSA. This CDR3 contains 15 residues. CDR3 bases: TGTGCCAGCAGCCGTGGGTCACTCGCGGATCAGCCCCAGCATTTT. It translates to CASSRGSLADQPQHF.

V and J are TRBV7-2 and TRBJ1-2, with 8 positions matching TRBD1. The CDR3 length is 16 residues. Looked up from germline, CDR1 is SGHTA and CDR2 is FQGNSA. J lost 4 bases, V lost 1 base, and 8 bases had no gene match. Here the CDR3 reads CASSLEPRGQGYGYTF. CDR3 nucleotide sequence: TGTGCCAGCAGCTTAGAGCCCAGGGGGCAGGGCTATGGCTACACCTTC. Based on the CDR3 plus reference TRBV7-2 and TRBJ1-2, the full variable domain is GAGVSQSPSNKVTEKGKDVELRCDPISGHTALYWYRQSLGQGLEFLIYFQGNSAPDKSGLPSDRFSAERTGGSVSTLTIQRTQQEDSAVYLCASSLEPRGQGYGYTFGSGTRLTVV.

The chain joins TRBV18 to TRBJ1-1; D not resolved. Trimming cost V 3 bases and J 1 base, with 12 bases left between them. The CDR3 covers 15 residues. Per germline, CDR1 KGHSH and CDR2 LQKENI. The CDR3 region is CASSPQPSRNTEAFF. The CDR3 region has the DNA TGTGCCAGCTCACCCCAGCCTTCTAGGAACACTGAAGCTTTCTTT.

V and J are TRBV11-2 and TRBJ1-5; TRBD1 aligns across 10 bases. The V gene's germline CDR1 is SGHAT and CDR2 FQNNGV. V was clipped by 5 bases and J by 4 bases; unmatched bases: 5. The CDR3 length is 15 residues. CDR3 bases: TGTGCCAGCAGCGCCGGGGACAGGGGAAATCAGCCCCAGCATTTT. Its protein is CASSAGDRGNQPQHF.

This rearrangement joins TRBV18 to TRBJ2-2, with 10 bases fitting TRBD2. Trimming took 3 bases from V and 5 from J; bases not matched to a gene: 6. The CDR3 runs 16 residues. CDR1 is KGHSH and CDR2 is LQKENI in the germline V gene. The chain's CDR3 is CASSPSSGGGTGELFF. The CDR3 nucleotides are TGTGCCAGCTCACCGTCTAGCGGGGGCGGAACCGGGGAGCTGTTTTTT.

J is TRBJ1-1 and V is TRBV11-2; TRBD1 is a possible D gene (6 bases). The CDR3 is made up of 14 amino acids. V was trimmed by 3 bases and J by 3 bases, leaving 11 bases between them. Looked up from germline, CDR1 is SGHAT and CDR2 is FQNNGV. The CDR3 sequence: CASSFDRRYTEAFF. The CDR3 DNA follows: TGTGCCAGCAGCTTCGACAGGCGCTACACTGAAGCTTTCTTT.

This chain joins TRBV5-8 and TRBJ1-3; D remains ambiguous. Between the trimmed V and J ends, which lost 2 bases and 0 bases, there was a span of 18 bases. Germline loops: CDR1 SGHTS, CDR2 YDEGEE. CDR3 length equals 18 residues. CDR3 loop: CASSLETGTKYSGNTIYF. DNA for the CDR3: TGTGCCAGCAGCTTAGAGACGGGAACCAAGTACTCTGGAAACACCATATATTTT.

The CDR3 nucleotides read TGTGCCAGCAGTTTGGCCTCTGGAAACACCATATATTTT. Its protein product is CASSLASGNTIYF. V usage is TRBV6-6 and J usage is TRBJ1-3; D gene unclear. This CDR3 spans 13 amino acids. Trimming took 4 bases from V and 0 from J, leaving 4 bases between them. Germline CDR1 is MNHNY and CDR2 is SVGAGI (reference sequence).

The rearrangement links TRBV7-8 to TRBJ2-3; a possible D gene is TRBD2 (6 bases). Germline CDR1 is SGHVS and CDR2 is FQNEAQ. The germline V and J ends were trimmed by 3 bases and 2 bases, with 21 bases remaining between them. The CDR3 loop spans 18 amino acids. The CDR3 sequence is CASSFVFGNGGPTDTQYF. The CDR3 bases are TGTGCCAGCAGCTTCGTGTTTGGCAACGGGGGTCCCACAGATACGCAGTATTTT.